This T cell receptor beta chain emerged from a study of blood T cell repertoires in COVID-19. About the study: There were acute and convalescent COVID-19 samples, and they came from the United States, Italy and Spain. The analysed material was cDNA or gDNA that came from T cells, B-cell-depleted T cells, or PBMCs.

Per the original methods: Reference gene primer amplification gave nucleated cell count estimates. The data were produced by immunoSEQ multiplex PCR, yet TCRdb's version contains in-frame clones alone and is incomplete. V and J calls and clone size are copied from that table; D and trimming were computed from the DNA. The profile shows about 180,000 clones, approximately 83% of them singletons. Sequenced: peripheral blood. This TCR came from a man in his sixties with acute or convalescent COVID-19.

This CDR3 is CASGTGVDYGYTF. In DNA, the CDR3 is TGTGCCAGCGGGACAGGGGTAGACTATGGCTACACCTTC. The V call is TRBV28, the J call TRBJ1-2; TRBD1 aligns across 10 bases. Germline CDR1 and CDR2: MDHEN and SYDVKM. There are 13 residues in the CDR3. Losses at the gene ends were 8 bases for V and 3 bases for J; bases not matched to a gene: 3.